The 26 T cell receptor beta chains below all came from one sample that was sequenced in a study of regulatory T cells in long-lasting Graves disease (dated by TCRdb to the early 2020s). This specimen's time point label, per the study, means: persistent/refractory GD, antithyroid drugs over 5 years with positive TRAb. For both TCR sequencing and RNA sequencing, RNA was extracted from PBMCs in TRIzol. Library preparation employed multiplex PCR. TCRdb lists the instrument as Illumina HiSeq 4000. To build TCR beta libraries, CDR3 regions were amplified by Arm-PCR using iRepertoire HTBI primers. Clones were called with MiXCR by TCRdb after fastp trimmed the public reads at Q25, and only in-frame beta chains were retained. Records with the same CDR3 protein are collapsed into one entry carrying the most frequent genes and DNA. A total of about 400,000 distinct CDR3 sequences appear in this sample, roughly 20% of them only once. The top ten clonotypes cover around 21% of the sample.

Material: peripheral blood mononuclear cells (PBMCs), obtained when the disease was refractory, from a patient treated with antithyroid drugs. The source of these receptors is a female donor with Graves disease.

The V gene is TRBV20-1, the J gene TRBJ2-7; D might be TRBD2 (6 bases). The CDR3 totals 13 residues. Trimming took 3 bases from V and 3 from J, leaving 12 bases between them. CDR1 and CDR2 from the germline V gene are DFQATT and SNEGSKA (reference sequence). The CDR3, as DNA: TGCAGTGCTAGTACGGGAGTCGACTACGAGCAGTACTTC. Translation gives CSASTGVDYEQYF.

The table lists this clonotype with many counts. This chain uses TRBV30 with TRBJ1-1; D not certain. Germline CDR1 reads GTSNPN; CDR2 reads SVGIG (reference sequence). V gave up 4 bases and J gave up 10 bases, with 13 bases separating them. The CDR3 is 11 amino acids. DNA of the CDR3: TGTGCCTGGACCTTCAGAGAGGTAGCTTTCTTT. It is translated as CAWTFREVAFF. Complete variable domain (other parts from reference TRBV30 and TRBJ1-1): SQTIHQWPATLVQPVGSPLSLECTVEGTSNPNLYWYRQAAGRGLQLLFYSVGIGQISSEVPQNLSASRPQDRQFILSSKKLLLSDSGFYLCAWTFREVAFFGQGTRLTVV.

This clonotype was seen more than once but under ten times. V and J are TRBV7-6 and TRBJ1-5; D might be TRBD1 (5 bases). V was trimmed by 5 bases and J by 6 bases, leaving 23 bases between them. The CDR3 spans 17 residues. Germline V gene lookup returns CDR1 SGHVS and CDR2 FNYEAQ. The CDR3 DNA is TGTGCCAGCAGCCAGGGTCCAGGTAGTGCCGATGCTCAGCCCCAGCATTTT. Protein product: CASSQGPGSADAQPQHF.

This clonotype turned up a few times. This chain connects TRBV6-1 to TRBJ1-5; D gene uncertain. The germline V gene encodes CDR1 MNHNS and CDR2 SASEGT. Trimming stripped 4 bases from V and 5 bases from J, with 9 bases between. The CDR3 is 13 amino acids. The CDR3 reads CASSGTWDQPQHF. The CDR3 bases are TGTGCCAGCAGTGGGACTTGGGATCAGCCCCAGCATTTT.

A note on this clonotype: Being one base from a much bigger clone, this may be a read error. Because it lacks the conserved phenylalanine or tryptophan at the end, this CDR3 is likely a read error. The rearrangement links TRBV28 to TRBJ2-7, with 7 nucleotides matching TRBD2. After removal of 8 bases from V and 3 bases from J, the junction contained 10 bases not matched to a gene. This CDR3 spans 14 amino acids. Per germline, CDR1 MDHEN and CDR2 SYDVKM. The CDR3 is CASGLGGAFYEQYS. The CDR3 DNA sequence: TGTGCCAGCGGGTTGGGAGGGGCATTCTACGAGCAGTACTCC.

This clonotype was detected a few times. CDR3 DNA: TGTGCCAGCAGTTCCCTGGGACAGGGCGAGTATAGCAATCAGCCCCAGCATTTT. Its protein is CASSSLGQGEYSNQPQHF. The V and J genes are TRBV6-7 and TRBJ1-5; 9 bases align to TRBD1. TRBV6-7 is recorded as an ORF, its role being uncertain. The CDR3 loop spans 18 amino acids. After removal of 4 bases from V and 0 bases from J, the junction contained 10 bases not matched to a gene.

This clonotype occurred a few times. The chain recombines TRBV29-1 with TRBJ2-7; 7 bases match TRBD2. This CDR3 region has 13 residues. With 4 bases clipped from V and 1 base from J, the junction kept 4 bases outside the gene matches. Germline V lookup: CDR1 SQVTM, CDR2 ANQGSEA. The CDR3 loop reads CSVGDGGSYEQYF. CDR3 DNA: TGCAGCGTTGGAGACGGGGGGTCCTACGAGCAGTACTTC.

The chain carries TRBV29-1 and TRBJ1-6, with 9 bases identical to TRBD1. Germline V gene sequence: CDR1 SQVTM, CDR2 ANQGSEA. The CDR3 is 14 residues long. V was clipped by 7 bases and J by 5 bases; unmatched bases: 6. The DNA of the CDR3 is TGCAGCGCGAAGACAGGGGGTGATAATTCACCCCTCCACTTT. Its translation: CSAKTGGDNSPLHF.

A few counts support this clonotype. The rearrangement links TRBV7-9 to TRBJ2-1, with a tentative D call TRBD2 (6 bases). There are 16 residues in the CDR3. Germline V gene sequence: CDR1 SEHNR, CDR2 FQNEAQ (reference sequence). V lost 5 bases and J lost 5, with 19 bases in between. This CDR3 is CASSRSSGSLNNEQFF. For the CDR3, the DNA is TGTGCCAGCAGCCGGAGTAGCGGTAGCCTCAACAATGAGCAGTTCTTC.

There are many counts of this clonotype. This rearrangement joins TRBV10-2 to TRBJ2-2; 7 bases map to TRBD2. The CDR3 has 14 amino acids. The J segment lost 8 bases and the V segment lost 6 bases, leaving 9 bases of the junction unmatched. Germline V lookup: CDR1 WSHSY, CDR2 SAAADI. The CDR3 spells CASRLAEVRGELFF. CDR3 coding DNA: TGCGCCAGCAGGCTAGCGGAGGTCCGTGGGGAGCTGTTTTTT.

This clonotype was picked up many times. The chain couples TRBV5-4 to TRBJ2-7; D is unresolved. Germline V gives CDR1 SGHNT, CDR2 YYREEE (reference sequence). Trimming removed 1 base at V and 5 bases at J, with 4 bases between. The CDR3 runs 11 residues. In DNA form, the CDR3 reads TGTGCCAGCAGCTTGAACCACGAGCAGTACTTC. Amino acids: CASSLNHEQYF.

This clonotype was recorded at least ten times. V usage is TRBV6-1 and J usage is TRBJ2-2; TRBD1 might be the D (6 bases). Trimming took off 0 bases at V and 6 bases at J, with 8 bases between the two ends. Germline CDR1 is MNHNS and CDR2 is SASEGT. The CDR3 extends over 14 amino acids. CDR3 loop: CASSEASGAGELFF. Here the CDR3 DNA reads TGTGCCAGCAGTGAAGCGTCAGGGGCCGGGGAGCTGTTTTTT.

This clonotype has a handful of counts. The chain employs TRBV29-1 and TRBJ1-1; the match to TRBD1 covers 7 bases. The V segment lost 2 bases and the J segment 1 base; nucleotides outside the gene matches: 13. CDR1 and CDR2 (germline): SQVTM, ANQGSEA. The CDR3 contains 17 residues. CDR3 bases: TGCAGCGTTGAAAATGTAGGGGGCAGGGGGTCGAACACTGAAGCTTTCTTT. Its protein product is CSVENVGGRGSNTEAFF.

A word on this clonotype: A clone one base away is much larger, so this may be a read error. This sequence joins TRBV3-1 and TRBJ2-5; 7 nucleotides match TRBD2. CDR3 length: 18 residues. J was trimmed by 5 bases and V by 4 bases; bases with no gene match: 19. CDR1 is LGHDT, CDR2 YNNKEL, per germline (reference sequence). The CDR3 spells CASSRPSREGEPWETQYF. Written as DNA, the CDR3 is TGTGCCAGCAGCCGACCCTCGAGGGAGGGAGAGCCTTGGGAGACCCAGTACTTC.

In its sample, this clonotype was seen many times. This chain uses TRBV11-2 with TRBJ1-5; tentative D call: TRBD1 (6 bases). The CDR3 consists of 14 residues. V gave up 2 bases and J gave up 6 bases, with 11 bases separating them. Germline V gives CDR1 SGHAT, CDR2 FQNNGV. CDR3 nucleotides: TGTGCCAGCAGCTTACAGGGGCTGGGTCAGCCCCAGCATTTT. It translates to CASSLQGLGQPQHF.

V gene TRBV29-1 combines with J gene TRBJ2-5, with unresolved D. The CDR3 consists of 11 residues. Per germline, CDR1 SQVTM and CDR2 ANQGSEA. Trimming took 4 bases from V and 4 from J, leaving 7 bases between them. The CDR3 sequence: CSVGGTETQYF. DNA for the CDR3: TGCAGCGTTGGGGGAACAGAGACCCAGTACTTC.

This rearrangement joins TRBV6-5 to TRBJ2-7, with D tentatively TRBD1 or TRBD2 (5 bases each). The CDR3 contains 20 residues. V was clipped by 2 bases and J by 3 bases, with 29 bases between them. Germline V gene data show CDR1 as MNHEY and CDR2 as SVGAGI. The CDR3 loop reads CASSYPLRGADTVQLYEQYF. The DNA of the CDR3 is TGTGCCAGCAGTTACCCTTTGAGGGGCGCTGATACGGTGCAACTCTACGAGCAGTACTTC.

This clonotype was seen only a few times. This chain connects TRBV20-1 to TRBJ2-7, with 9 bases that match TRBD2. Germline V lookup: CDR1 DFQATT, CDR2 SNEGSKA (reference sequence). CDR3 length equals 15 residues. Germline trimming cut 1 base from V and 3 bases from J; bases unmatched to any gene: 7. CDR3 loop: CSARVSREGIYEQYF. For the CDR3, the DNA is TGCAGTGCTAGAGTTTCGCGGGAGGGGATCTACGAGCAGTACTTC.

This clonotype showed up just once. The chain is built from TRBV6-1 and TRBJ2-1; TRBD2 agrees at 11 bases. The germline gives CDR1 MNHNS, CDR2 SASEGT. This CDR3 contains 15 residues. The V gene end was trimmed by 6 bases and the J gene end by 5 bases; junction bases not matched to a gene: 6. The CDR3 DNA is TGTGCCAGCAGACAGGGACTAGCGGAAAACAATGAGCAGTTCTTC. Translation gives CASRQGLAENNEQFF.

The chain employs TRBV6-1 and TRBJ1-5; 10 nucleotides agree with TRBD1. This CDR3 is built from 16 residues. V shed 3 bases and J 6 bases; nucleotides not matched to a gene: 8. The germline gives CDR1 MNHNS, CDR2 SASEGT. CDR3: CASSDPDRGQIQPQHF. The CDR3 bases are TGTGCCAGCAGTGACCCCGACAGGGGGCAGATTCAGCCCCAGCATTTT.

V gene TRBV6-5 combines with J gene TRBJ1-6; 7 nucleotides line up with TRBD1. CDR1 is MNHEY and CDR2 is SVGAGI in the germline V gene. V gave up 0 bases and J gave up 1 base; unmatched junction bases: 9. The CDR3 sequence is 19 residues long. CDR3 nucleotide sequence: TGTGCCAGCAGTTACTCGGGGCAGGGGGTTGGTTCCTATAATTCACCCCTCCACTTT. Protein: CASSYSGQGVGSYNSPLHF.

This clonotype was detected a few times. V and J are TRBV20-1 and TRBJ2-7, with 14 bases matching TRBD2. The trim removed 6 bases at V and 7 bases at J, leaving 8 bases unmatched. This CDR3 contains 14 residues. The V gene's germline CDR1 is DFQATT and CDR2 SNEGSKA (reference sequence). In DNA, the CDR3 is TGCAGTGCCCCGGAGACTAGCGGGAGGGGTGAGCAGTACTTC. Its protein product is CSAPETSGRGEQYF.

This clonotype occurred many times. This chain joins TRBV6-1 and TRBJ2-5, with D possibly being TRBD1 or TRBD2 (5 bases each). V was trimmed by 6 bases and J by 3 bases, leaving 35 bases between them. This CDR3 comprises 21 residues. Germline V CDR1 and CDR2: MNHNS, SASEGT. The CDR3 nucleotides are TGTGCCAGCAGAATTAGGGCCTCAACGGGGCACTCTCAAGGGGCTAAAGAGACCCAGTACTTC. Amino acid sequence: CASRIRASTGHSQGAKETQYF.

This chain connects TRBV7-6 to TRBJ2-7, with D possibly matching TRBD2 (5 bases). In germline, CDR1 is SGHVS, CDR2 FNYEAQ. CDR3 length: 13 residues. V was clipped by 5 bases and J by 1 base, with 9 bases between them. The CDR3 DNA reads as TGTGCCAGCAGCCCGGACTTTTCCTACGAGCAGTACTTC. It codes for CASSPDFSYEQYF.

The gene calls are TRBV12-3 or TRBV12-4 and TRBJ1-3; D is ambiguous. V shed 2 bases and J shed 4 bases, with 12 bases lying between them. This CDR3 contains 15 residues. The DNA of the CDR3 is TGTGCCAGCAGTTTACAGGACCTAAGGGGAAACACCATATATTTT. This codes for CASSLQDLRGNTIYF.

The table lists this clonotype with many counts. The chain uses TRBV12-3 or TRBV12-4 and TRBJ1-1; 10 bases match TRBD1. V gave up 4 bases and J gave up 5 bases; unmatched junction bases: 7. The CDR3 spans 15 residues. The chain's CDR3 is CASSSLDRGRTEAFF. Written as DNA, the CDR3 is TGTGCCAGCAGTTCCCTGGACAGGGGGAGGACTGAAGCTTTCTTT.